These 15 T cell receptor beta chains were all obtained from the same sample, sequenced in a study of metastatic and nonmetastatic thyroid tumors. Thyroid surgery was preceded by no treatment in any patient. With MiXCR, TCRdb reprocessed the PCR reads. The sample has roughly 30,000 clones, about 20% seen once. The sequenced material came from blood. These receptors all come from a female donor with papillary thyroid cancer or a benign thyroid nodule (not recorded which). Some clones in this sample may be carry-over from other donors' samples.

This clone was seen repeatedly, ten times or more. The rearrangement links TRBV20-1 to TRBJ1-1; perhaps TRBD1 as D (5 bases). The CDR3 sequence is 14 residues long. Trimming took 0 bases from V and 4 from J, leaving 12 bases between them. From germline, CDR1 is DFQATT and CDR2 SNEGSKA (reference sequence). CDR3 amino acids: CSARDRGDATEAFF. The CDR3 nucleotides are TGCAGTGCTAGAGATCGGGGGGATGCCACTGAAGCTTTCTTT.

This clone was counted ten times or more. This sequence joins TRBV3-1 and TRBJ2-5; a possible D gene is TRBD2 (6 bases). Trimming pared 4 bases from V and 5 bases from J, leaving 20 bases between. The V gene's germline CDR1 is LGHDT and CDR2 YNNKEL (reference sequence). This CDR3 is 16 amino acids long. The CDR3 sequence: CASSLPGTPHKETQYF. The DNA of the CDR3 is TGTGCCAGCAGCCTTCCGGGGACTCCTCACAAGGAGACCCAGTACTTC.

This clone was picked up many times. J is TRBJ2-5 and V is TRBV18; 8 nucleotides match TRBD1. The CDR3 spans 15 residues. Losses at the gene ends were 3 bases for V and 2 bases for J; bases not matched to a gene: 5. CDR1 KGHSH and CDR2 LQKENI come from the germline V gene. The CDR3 DNA reads as TGTGCCAGCTCACCCAGGACAGGGACGCAAGAGACCCAGTACTTC. Protein sequence: CASSPRTGTQETQYF.

This clone was observed at least ten times. Here the CDR3 reads CASTRGTGTYEQYF. The CDR3 DNA follows: TGTGCCAGCACCCGGGGGACGGGAACCTACGAGCAGTACTTC. J is TRBJ2-7 and V is TRBV11-2; D might be TRBD2 (6 bases). Germline-derived CDR1 and CDR2 are SGHAT and FQNNGV. V shed 7 bases and J shed 2 bases, with 15 bases lying between them. The CDR3 extends over 14 amino acids.

This clone occurred many times. At the DNA level, this CDR3 is encoded by other sequences in the same sample as well. The rearrangement joins TRBV9 to TRBJ2-7, with D tentatively TRBD1 (6 bases). The CDR3 sequence is 16 residues long. With 5 bases removed from V and 3 bases from J, the gap between germline ends came to 21 bases. Germline values: CDR1 SGDLS, CDR2 YYNGEE. The CDR3 sequence: CASSDSMDSRDYEQYF. DNA for the CDR3: TGTGCCAGCAGTGACTCTATGGACAGTCGGGACTACGAGCAGTACTTC.

This clone was found many times. The chain uses TRBV29-1 and TRBJ2-3; 7 bases map to TRBD2. CDR3 length: 13 amino acids. Trimming cost V 7 bases and J 2 bases; bases outside gene matches: 6. The V gene's germline CDR1 is SQVTM and CDR2 ANQGSEA. CDR3 region: CSAMTSSTDTQYF. As DNA, the CDR3 is TGCAGCGCCATGACTAGCTCCACAGATACGCAGTATTTT.

This clone was found many times. Possible read error: a much larger clone is one base away. J is TRBJ1-2 and V is TRBV3-1; 7 bases align to TRBD1. The CDR3 contains 13 residues. Per germline, CDR1 LGHDT and CDR2 YNNKEL (reference sequence). CDR3 DNA: TGTACCAGCAGCCAAGGACAGGCGGGTGGCTACACCTTC. It translates to CTSSQGQAGGYTF.

Within the sample, this clone is medium-sized. The chain carries TRBV15 and TRBJ2-2; 8 bases are a match to TRBD1. V gave up 5 bases and J gave up 3 bases; unmatched junction bases: 5. Germline values: CDR1 LNHNV, CDR2 YYDKDF (reference sequence). The CDR3 contains 15 residues. The DNA for the CDR3 is TGTGCCACCAGCTCAGGACAGGGAGACACCGGGGAGCTGTTTTTT. This encodes CATSSGQGDTGELFF. The whole variable domain, filled in from reference TRBV15 and TRBJ2-2, reads DAMVIQNPRYQVTQFGKPVTLSCSQTLNHNVMYWYQQKSSQAPKLLFHYYDKDFNNEADTPDNFQSRRPNTSFCFLDIRSPGLGDTAMYLCATSSGQGDTGELFFGEGSRLTVL.

This clone was seen more than once but under ten times. V gene TRBV6-2 or TRBV6-3 combines with J gene TRBJ1-2; a possible D gene is TRBD1 (6 bases). Germline V gene sequence: CDR1 MNHEY, CDR2 SVGEGT. The CDR3 spans 14 residues. V dropped 6 bases and J dropped 2 bases, with 13 bases sitting between them. CDR3 nucleotides: TGTGCCAGCAGACAATCGGGGGCGAACTATGGCTACACCTTC. This translates into CASRQSGANYGYTF.

The gene calls are TRBV11-2 and TRBJ1-1, with D tentatively TRBD1 (6 bases). V was trimmed by 5 bases and J by 2 bases, leaving 18 bases between them. The V gene's germline CDR1 is SGHAT and CDR2 FQNNGV. The CDR3 totals 16 residues. The CDR3 protein is CASSQRSGAPNTEAFF. Written as DNA, the CDR3 is TGTGCCAGCAGCCAAAGGTCAGGGGCTCCTAACACTGAAGCTTTCTTT.

The sample holds a few counts of this clone. The chain recombines TRBV6-1 with TRBJ2-2, with D perhaps matching TRBD1 (7 bases). The germline V gene encodes CDR1 MNHNS and CDR2 SASEGT. The CDR3 is 15 amino acids. V was cut by 5 bases and J by 10 bases, with 20 bases left in between. This CDR3 is CASSFGQDYTLELFF. In DNA, the CDR3 is TGTGCCAGCAGTTTCGGACAGGACTACACCTTGGAGCTGTTTTTT.

This clone was detected many times. CDR3 amino acids: CASSFSANTGELFF. As DNA, the CDR3 is TGTGCCAGCAGCTTTTCGGCGAACACCGGGGAGCTGTTTTTT. This sequence joins TRBV5-4 and TRBJ2-2; D gene ambiguous. The CDR3 is 14 amino acids. Germline V gene lookup returns CDR1 SGHNT and CDR2 YYREEE (reference sequence). V lost 2 bases to trimming and J lost 0 bases, with 5 bases between them.

The chain joins TRBV6-2 or TRBV6-3 to TRBJ2-7; no clear D gene. The CDR3 extends over 13 amino acids. The germline V and J ends were trimmed by 2 bases and 1 base, with 6 bases remaining between them. The germline gives CDR1 MNHEY, CDR2 SVGEGT. CDR3 DNA: TGTGCCAGCAGTTACGTGGTATCCTACGAGCAGTACTTC. It is translated as CASSYVVSYEQYF.

This clone was recorded at least ten times. The chain employs TRBV2 and TRBJ2-7; 7 positions agree with TRBD1. The CDR3 contains 14 residues. The germline gives CDR1 SNHLY, CDR2 FYNNEI. The trim removed 5 bases at V and 0 bases at J, leaving 4 bases unmatched. CDR3 nucleotides: TGTGCCAGCAGTCGGGACAGAAACTCCTACGAGCAGTACTTC. The encoded protein is CASSRDRNSYEQYF.

This clone has at least ten counts. A much bigger clone sits one base away, suggesting this may be a read error. Other DNA sequences in this sample translate to the same CDR3. The chain links TRBV11-2 to TRBJ1-2; maybe TRBD1 (5 bases). CDR1 and CDR2 (germline): SGHAT, FQNNGV. Deletions cut 2 bases from V and 2 bases from J, with 12 bases between. This CDR3 spans 15 amino acids. CDR3 in DNA: TGTGCCAGCAGCTTACAGACAGTGGGGAACTATGGCTACACCTTC. It codes for CASSLQTVGNYGYTF.